This T cell receptor (beta chain) came from a study of blood T cell repertoires in COVID-19. This CDR3 is 14 amino acids long. The V and J ends lost 0 bases and 2 bases respectively, with 8 bases between them. CDR1 and CDR2 (germline): LNHNV, YYDKDF (reference sequence). Original analysis: Estimation of nucleated cell counts relied on the amplification of reference gene primers. Here immunoSEQ multiplex PCR was the method, and the copy in TCRdb shows in-frame clones only, minus some. That table is the source of V, J and clone size, and D and trimming were worked out from the DNA. The data show 450,000 to 600,000 clones, about 85% seen once. The study drew participants aged roughly 18 to 95 years from some 25 US areas.

The gene calls are TRBV15 and TRBJ2-7; maybe TRBD1 (6 bases). Sample: PBMCs or T cells enriched from blood (not recorded which). The source is a young woman who had recovered from COVID-19. The CDR3 coding sequence is TGTGCCACCAGCAGAGATAGGACAGCCTACGAGCAGTACTTC. It is translated as CATSRDRTAYEQYF. Full variable domain (outside the CDR3, taken from reference TRBV15 and TRBJ2-7): DAMVIQNPRYQVTQFGKPVTLSCSQTLNHNVMYWYQQKSSQAPKLLFHYYDKDFNNEADTPDNFQSRRPNTSFCFLDIRSPGLGDTAMYLCATSRDRTAYEQYFGPGTRLTVT.